The next 32 T cell receptor beta chains were all read from a single sample in a study of T cell repertoires in cytomegalovirus infection (dated by TCRdb to the late 2010s). The sample was run on an Illumina HiSeq 1500. The public sequencing data were trimmed at Q25 with fastp and processed into clonotypes with MiXCR by TCRdb, which kept only in-frame beta chains. Rows with one shared CDR3 protein collapse into an entry with the most common genes and DNA. Recorded for this sample are 250,000 or so distinct CDR3 sequences; over 15% of them occurred a single time. Around 43% of the sample is taken by the ten largest. Sequenced sample: CD8+ T cells from PBMCs. The receptors were gathered from a human donor in good health (CMV status not recorded). Some clones in this sample may be carry-over from other donors' samples.

This clonotype showed up many times. V usage is TRBV7-2 and J usage is TRBJ2-7; D gene unclear. The CDR3 covers 12 residues. Between the trimmed V and J ends, which lost 5 bases and 7 bases, there was a span of 12 bases. Germline CDR1 is SGHTA and CDR2 is FQGNSA. CDR3 protein: CASSIALGEQYF. DNA for the CDR3: TGTGCCAGCAGCATCGCCCTTGGAGAGCAGTACTTC.

The sample holds many counts of this clonotype. This sequence joins TRBV7-8 and TRBJ1-1, with a weak D call TRBD1 (6 bases). Trimming cost V 5 bases and J 10 bases, with 23 bases left between them. The CDR3 is 15 residues long. Germline loops: CDR1 SGHVS, CDR2 FQNEAQ. The CDR3, as DNA: TGTGCCAGCAGCCCACCGGGGGCAGTCCTCCAGGGAGCTTTCTTT. It yields the protein CASSPPGAVLQGAFF.

This clonotype was picked up many times. The chain employs TRBV11-1 and TRBJ1-1; 7 positions match TRBD1. Germline CDR1 is SGHAT and CDR2 is FQDESV (reference sequence). CDR3 size: 15 residues. The V and J ends lost 4 bases and 6 bases, in that order; junction bases with no gene match: 11. The CDR3 DNA follows: TGTGCCAGCAGCTCCCAGGAGGGGGCATCATCTGAAGCTTTCTTT. Translation: CASSSQEGASSEAFF.

This clonotype has a count of ten or more. One end of the junction fails to match germline, which may point to a read error. The chain combines TRBV6-2 or TRBV6-3 with TRBJ2-7; D is unclear. There are 14 residues in the CDR3. The germline V gene encodes CDR1 MNHEY and CDR2 SVGEGT. The CDR3 spells CASTYTETSYEQYF. In DNA form, the CDR3 reads TGTGCCAGCACTTACACGGAGACGTCCTACGAGCAGTACTTC.

The chain uses TRBV6-2 or TRBV6-3 and TRBJ1-5, with a weak D call TRBD1 (5 bases). Germline V gene lookup returns CDR1 MNHEY and CDR2 SVGEGT. Trimming took off 0 bases at V and 6 bases at J, with 12 bases between the two ends. The CDR3 consists of 15 residues. As DNA, the CDR3 is TGTGCCAGCAGTTACTCTGGGCAGGACACTCAGCCCCAGCATTTT. This codes for CASSYSGQDTQPQHF.

This clonotype was detected a few times. The chain links TRBV5-1 to TRBJ2-7; maybe TRBD2 (5 bases). V lost 1 base to trimming and J lost 6 bases, with 17 bases between them. The CDR3 is 15 amino acids. The germline CDR1 and CDR2 sequences are SGHRS and YFSETQ. For the CDR3, the DNA is TGCGCCAGCAGCTTGTATCCGGGGAATACCCTCGAGCAGTACTTC. Its translation is CASSLYPGNTLEQYF.

The chain has TRBV6-5 and TRBJ1-5; TRBD1 agrees at 7 bases. In germline, CDR1 is MNHEY, CDR2 SVGAGI. Trimming removed 5 bases from V and 3 bases from J; junction bases left unmatched: 7. The CDR3 is 15 amino acids. CDR3 nucleotides: TGTGCCAGCAGTAGGCTCGAGGGGGCCAATCAGCCCCAGCATTTT. It specifies CASSRLEGANQPQHF.

The chain carries TRBV6-8 and TRBJ2-5, with D perhaps matching TRBD2 (5 bases). This CDR3 has 13 residues. Germline CDR1 reads MNHGY; CDR2 reads SAAAGT. V lost 2 bases and J 10 bases, leaving 14 bases between the germline ends. CDR3 sequence reads: CASSYDPGMDQYF. The CDR3 DNA is TGTGCCAGCAGTTACGACCCCGGGATGGACCAGTACTTC.

This clonotype was seen only a few times. The gene calls are TRBV28 and TRBJ2-1; 9 bases align to TRBD2. V shed 4 bases, J shed 5 bases, and the junction held 6 bases outside the gene matches. Germline CDR1 is MDHEN and CDR2 is SYDVKM. This CDR3 has 15 amino acids. For the CDR3, the DNA is TGTGCCAGCAGTTCGTTGAGCGGGGGGCACAATGAGCAGTTCTTC. Translating gives CASSSLSGGHNEQFF.

This clonotype was seen many times. The CDR3 spells CAIKGADTGELFF. The CDR3, as DNA: TGTGCCATTAAGGGGGCCGACACCGGGGAGCTGTTTTTT. This chain joins TRBV7-6 and TRBJ2-2, with TRBD1 matching 7 bases. J gave up 3 bases and V 10 bases, and 5 bases lay outside the gene matches. Germline CDR1 reads SGHVS; CDR2 reads FNYEAQ. The CDR3 spans 13 residues. The full variable domain, with the rest looked up from reference TRBV7-6 and TRBJ2-2, is GAGVSQSPRYKVTKRGQDVALRCDPISGHVSLYWYRQALGQGPEFLTYFNYEAQQDKSGLPNDRFSAERPEGSISTLTIQRTEQRDSAMYRCAIKGADTGELFFGEGSRLTVL.

The chain joins TRBV7-9 to TRBJ2-7; D is unresolved. This CDR3 comprises 15 residues. CDR1 is SEHNR, CDR2 FQNEAQ, per germline (reference sequence). Trimming shortened V by 4 bases and J by 7 bases, and 20 bases separated the two germline ends. This CDR3 reads CASSYETGHGLEQYF. The CDR3 DNA is TGTGCCAGCAGCTACGAGACGGGCCACGGGTTAGAGCAGTACTTC.

The sample holds many counts of this clonotype. This rearrangement joins TRBV7-2 to TRBJ2-1, with unresolved D. Trimming removed 1 base at V and 3 bases at J, with 7 bases between. CDR1 and CDR2 from the germline V gene are SGHTA and FQGNSA. The CDR3 extends over 14 amino acids. The CDR3 coding sequence is TGTGCCAGCAGCTTAGAACTATTCTACAATGAGCAGTTCTTC. Its translation is CASSLELFYNEQFF.

This clonotype was counted ten times or more. The rearrangement links TRBV25-1 to TRBJ1-1, with 8 bases identical to TRBD1. Germline trimming cut 7 bases from V and 9 bases from J; bases unmatched to any gene: 7. The CDR3 covers 12 residues. The germline V gene has CDR1 MGHDK and CDR2 SYGVNS. CDR3 DNA: TGTGCCAGCACAGCAGGGGGCGTACAAGCTTTCTTT. Its protein product is CASTAGGVQAFF.

In this sample, this clonotype turned up many times. V gene TRBV7-2 combines with J gene TRBJ2-7; TRBD2 is a possible D gene (6 bases). Deletions cut 3 bases from V and 0 bases from J, with 12 bases between. This CDR3 comprises 15 residues. Germline CDR1 SGHTA, CDR2 FQGNSA. The CDR3 protein is CASSLEGRPSYEQYF. In DNA form, the CDR3 reads TGTGCCAGCAGCTTGGAGGGGAGGCCCTCCTACGAGCAGTACTTC.

The chain links TRBV20-1 to TRBJ2-5; TRBD1 matches at 9 bases. The CDR3 loop spans 13 amino acids. Germline V gene lookup returns CDR1 DFQATT and CDR2 SNEGSKA (reference sequence). The V gene end was trimmed by 0 bases and the J gene end by 5 bases; junction bases not matched to a gene: 1. The DNA for the CDR3 is TGCAGTGCTAGAGAAGGACAGGGGGAGACCCAGTACTTC. It translates to CSAREGQGETQYF.

This clonotype occurred many times. The gene calls are TRBV28 and TRBJ2-3, with D perhaps TRBD1 (6 bases). V lost 8 bases to trimming and J lost 5 bases, with 20 bases between them. In germline, CDR1 is MDHEN, CDR2 SYDVKM. This CDR3 has 15 amino acids. The CDR3 reads CASCCLTGQEDTQYF. Here the CDR3 DNA reads TGTGCCAGCTGTTGCCTTACAGGGCAGGAAGATACGCAGTATTTT.

The CDR3 spells CASSIPGGPNEQFF. The CDR3 DNA sequence: TGTGCCAGTAGTATTCCCGGGGGCCCCAATGAGCAGTTCTTC. The chain links TRBV19 to TRBJ2-1; the D gene could be TRBD1 or TRBD2 (6 bases each). The CDR3 consists of 14 residues. V was shortened by 3 bases and J by 6 bases, with 12 bases between the two germline ends. The V gene's germline CDR1 is LNHDA and CDR2 SQIVND (reference sequence).

CDR3 nucleotide sequence: TGTGCCAGCAGCCAATTGGCGATGGGGCAGAGGAATGAAAAACTGTTTTTT. It translates to CASSQLAMGQRNEKLFF. The chain carries TRBV7-9 and TRBJ1-4; D might be TRBD1 (5 bases). The CDR3 runs 17 residues. CDR1 SEHNR and CDR2 FQNEAQ come from the germline V gene (reference sequence). V lost 5 bases and J lost 5, with 21 bases in between.

In this sample, this clonotype turned up a few times. The chain is built from TRBV5-6 and TRBJ1-2, with D possibly TRBD1 on 6 matching bases. CDR3 length equals 17 residues. Germline V lookup: CDR1 SGHDT, CDR2 YYEEEE. V lost 1 base to trimming and J lost 1 base, with 17 bases between them. The CDR3 region is CASSLLTFRGDNYGYTF. The CDR3 region has the DNA TGTGCCAGCAGCTTGCTGACGTTCAGGGGCGATAACTATGGCTACACCTTC.

The chain has TRBV5-1 and TRBJ2-1, with 8 bases lining up with TRBD2. CDR3 length: 14 residues. Germline V gene data show CDR1 as SGHRS and CDR2 as YFSETQ. V shed 2 bases, J shed 10 bases, and the junction held 8 bases outside the gene matches. In DNA, the CDR3 is TGCGCCAGCAGCTTCTCCGCGGGGGGTCCCGAGCAGTTCTTC. It translates to CASSFSAGGPEQFF.

There are many counts of this clonotype. The chain combines TRBV6-2 or TRBV6-3 with TRBJ2-7; TRBD1 matches at 9 bases. The V segment lost 5 bases and the J segment 2 bases; nucleotides outside the gene matches: 4. Germline V gives CDR1 MNHEY, CDR2 SVGEGT. The CDR3 loop spans 14 amino acids. Here the CDR3 reads CASSKGQGTYEQYF. The CDR3 nucleotides read TGTGCCAGCAGTAAAGGACAGGGGACCTACGAGCAGTACTTC.

This clonotype was seen ten or more times. V gene TRBV12-3 or TRBV12-4 combines with J gene TRBJ2-5; 8 bases agree with TRBD1. Trimming removed 6 bases from V and 1 base from J; junction bases left unmatched: 13. The CDR3 is 17 residues long. DNA for the CDR3: TGTGCCAGCAGCCAAGGACAGGGATCCCTCTTCCAAGAGACCCAGTACTTC. Protein product: CASSQGQGSLFQETQYF.

For the CDR3, the DNA is TGTGCCAGCAGTGAAGCGCTCCCCCCTTTCACCCCTACTCAGCCCCAGCATTTT. Translated, it gives CASSEALPPFTPTQPQHF. The V gene is TRBV2, the J gene TRBJ1-5; D unclear. Germline V lookup: CDR1 SNHLY, CDR2 FYNNEI. The CDR3 sequence is 18 residues long. V was shortened by 0 bases and J by 6 bases, with 21 bases between the two germline ends.

Concerning this clonotype itself: A junction boundary mismatches the germline segment, possibly from a read error. The rearrangement links TRBV28 to TRBJ1-2, with 10 bases aligning to TRBD1. This CDR3 contains 17 residues. Germline-derived CDR1 and CDR2 are MDHEN and SYDVKM. CDR3 DNA: TGTGCCGGCAGTTCCCCCCGACAGGGGGCGGCCAAGGTCGCCTACACCTTC. Protein: CAGSSPRQGAAKVAYTF.

This chain joins TRBV28 and TRBJ1-4; D may be TRBD1 (6 bases). V dropped 2 bases and J dropped 5 bases, with 12 bases sitting between them. This CDR3 spans 15 amino acids. Per germline, CDR1 MDHEN and CDR2 SYDVKM. This CDR3 reads CASSLPGGGNEKLFF. Written as DNA, the CDR3 is TGTGCCAGCAGTTTACCGGGGGGCGGGAATGAAAAACTGTTTTTT.

The rearrangement joins TRBV12-3 or TRBV12-4 to TRBJ2-7, with D possibly matching TRBD1 (5 bases). This CDR3 is 12 amino acids long. Trimming took off 4 bases at V and 7 bases at J, with 11 bases between the two ends. This CDR3 reads CASSSDRQEQYF. In nucleotides, the CDR3 is TGTGCCAGCAGTTCTGACAGACAAGAGCAGTACTTC.

This clonotype was seen at least ten times. The gene calls are TRBV7-9 and TRBJ1-3; 7 nucleotides align to TRBD1. The CDR3 loop spans 13 amino acids. Looked up from germline, CDR1 is SEHNR and CDR2 is FQNEAQ (reference sequence). V lost 8 bases to trimming and J lost 2 bases; unmatched junction nucleotides: 3. This CDR3 is CASPGGTGNTIYF. For the CDR3, the DNA is TGTGCCAGCCCAGGGGGTACTGGAAACACCATATATTTT.

This clonotype was found a few times. The chain employs TRBV4-3 and TRBJ2-1; TRBD2 matches at 7 bases. The germline CDR1 and CDR2 sequences are LGHNA and YSLEER. This CDR3 has 17 amino acids. J gave up 2 bases and V 2 bases, and 9 bases lay outside the gene matches. The CDR3 here is CASSQPPGGGAYNEQFF. CDR3 nucleotides: TGCGCCAGCAGCCAACCTCCTGGGGGGGGGGCCTACAATGAGCAGTTCTTC.

In regard to this clonotype: Sequence at one end of the junction differs from germline and may be a read error. The chain is built from TRBV12-3 or TRBV12-4 and TRBJ1-1, with a tentative D call TRBD1 (5 bases). This CDR3 region has 14 residues. The CDR3 bases are TGTGCCAGCAGGTTAGGACATAGGGTCACTGAAGCTTTCTTT. Translated: CASRLGHRVTEAFF.

The chain couples TRBV5-6 to TRBJ2-7, with 7 nucleotides matching TRBD1. CDR3 length equals 15 residues. V lost 1 base to trimming and J lost 2 bases; unmatched junction nucleotides: 6. CDR1 and CDR2 from the germline V gene are SGHDT and YYEEEE. The CDR3 DNA sequence: TGTGCCAGCAGCTTGACAGGGGCCGAGACCTACGAGCAGTACTTC. Its protein product is CASSLTGAETYEQYF.

V usage is TRBV20-1 and J usage is TRBJ2-5, with D perhaps TRBD2 (6 bases). Between the trimmed V and J ends, which lost 6 bases and 7 bases, there was a span of 18 bases. The CDR3 covers 13 residues. In germline, CDR1 is DFQATT, CDR2 SNEGSKA (reference sequence). Written as DNA, the CDR3 is TGCAGTGCCGGAGCTCCCCGGGAGCCGACCCAGTACTTC. Translation: CSAGAPREPTQYF.

This clonotype came up many times. The chain carries TRBV9 and TRBJ2-7, with D possibly matching TRBD1 (6 bases). The CDR3 runs 14 residues. The V gene lost 4 bases and the J gene lost 2 bases, with 13 bases spanning the gap. Germline V lookup: CDR1 SGDLS, CDR2 YYNGEE. CDR3 bases: TGTGCCAGCAGCAGCTGGGACAATACCTACGAGCAGTACTTC. Translating gives CASSSWDNTYEQYF.